The clone carrying this TCR beta chain was counted a single time. The data belong to a study of T cells after somatic rescue of genetic block. CDR1 is SQVTM, CDR2 ANQGSEA, per germline. Trimming pared 4 bases from V and 3 bases from J, leaving 7 bases between. The CDR3 is 12 amino acids. Clones were sequenced by immunoSEQ multiplex PCR, and TCRdb holds only the in-frame ones, with some missing. The profile shows tens of thousands of clones, approximately 96% of them singletons. The sequence was collected from a child younger than two. Sequences were obtained from peripheral blood mononuclear cells (PBMCs). The V call is TRBV29-1, the J call TRBJ1-3; D is uncertain. This CDR3 is CSVVGDGNTIYF. For the CDR3, the DNA is TGCAGCGTTGTTGGGGATGGAAACACCATATATTTT.